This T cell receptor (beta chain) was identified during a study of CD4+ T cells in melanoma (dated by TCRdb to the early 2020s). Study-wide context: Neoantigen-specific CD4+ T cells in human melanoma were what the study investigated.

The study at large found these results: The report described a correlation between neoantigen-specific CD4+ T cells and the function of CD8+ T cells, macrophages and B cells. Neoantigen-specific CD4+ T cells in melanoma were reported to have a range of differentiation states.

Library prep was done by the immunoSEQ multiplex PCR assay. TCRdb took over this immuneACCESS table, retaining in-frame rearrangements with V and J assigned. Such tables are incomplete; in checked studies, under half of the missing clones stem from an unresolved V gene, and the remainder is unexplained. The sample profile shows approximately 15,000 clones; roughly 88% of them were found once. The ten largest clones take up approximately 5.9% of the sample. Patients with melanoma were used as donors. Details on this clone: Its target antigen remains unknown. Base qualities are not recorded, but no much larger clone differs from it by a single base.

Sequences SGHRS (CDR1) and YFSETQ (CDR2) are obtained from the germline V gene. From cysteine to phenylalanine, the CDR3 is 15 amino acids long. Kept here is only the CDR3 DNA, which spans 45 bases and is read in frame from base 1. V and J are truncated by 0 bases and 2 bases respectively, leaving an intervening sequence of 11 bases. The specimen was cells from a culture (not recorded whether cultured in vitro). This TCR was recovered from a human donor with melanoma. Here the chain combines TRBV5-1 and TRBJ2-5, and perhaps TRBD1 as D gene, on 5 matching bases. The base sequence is TGCGCCAGCAGCTTGGGCCCGTCAGGGCAAGAGACCCAGTACTTC. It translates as CASSLGPSGQETQYF.